A selection of T cell receptor beta chains follows, all from one sample in a study of persistence of HIV-infected CD4 T cells. Assay used: immunoSEQ multiplex PCR; TCRdb lists only in-frame clones, some missing. The sample holds tens of thousands of clones; 82% are singletons and the top ten take 5% to 7%. For these receptors, no antigen is known. Sequenced material: CD4+ T cells sorted from PBMCs after approximately 20-hour stimulation, taken from a patient who received antiretroviral therapy. Source of these receptors: an adult woman with HIV who was CMV-seropositive. Each CDR3 is given with its conserved first and last residue. The order of the fields is D gene, V gene, clone size, J gene, CDR3 DNA, CDR3 protein. The D gene is left open where the match is weak. Where a row states a size, it is once, few, many or the class of an expanded clone; other rows omit it.

>NA|TRBV18|NA|TRBJ1-6
TGTGCCAGCTCTCAAACCCGGGACATTACTTATTCACCCCTCCACTTT
CASSQTRDITYSPLHF
>TRBD1|TRBV18|few|TRBJ1-5
TGTGCCAGCTCATCGGGACAGGGGAGGTCGAATCAGCCCCAGCATTTT
CASSSGQGRSNQPQHF
>TRBD1|TRBV19|NA|TRBJ2-5
TGTGCCAGTAGTGTCCAGGGGGCGCGAGAGACCCAGTACTTC
CASSVQGARETQYF
>NA|TRBV6-5|NA|TRBJ1-5
TGTGCCAGCAGTCGACCAGGACCCAATCAGCCCCAGCATTTT
CASSRPGPNQPQHF
>TRBD1|TRBV12-3/TRBV12-4|NA|TRBJ1-1
TGTGCCAGCAGCTACGGACAGGTGGGAACTTTCTTT
CASSYGQVGTFF
>TRBD1|TRBV13|NA|TRBJ1-2
TGTGCCAGCAGCTTTTCGGGTGGGAGGGGGCCATCTAACTATGGCTACACCTTC
CASSFSGGRGPSNYGYTF
>TRBD2|TRBV5-8|NA|TRBJ2-1
TGTGCCAGCAGCCAGGAGCGGGAGGGTCGAGGTGAGCAGTTCTTC
CASSQEREGRGEQFF
>NA|TRBV19|NA|TRBJ1-1
TGTGCCAGTAGTTCCCTGACCGGGACCAAAGCTTTCTTT
CASSSLTGTKAFF
>NA|TRBV4-3|few|TRBJ2-3
TGCGCCAGCAGCCAAGATCTAGTTACCCAGGGAAGGTCCGGCACAGATACGCAGTATTTT
CASSQDLVTQGRSGTDTQYF
>NA|TRBV10-2|NA|TRBJ2-7
TGCGCCAGCAGCGGACAAAACGTGATAGTTCGCGAGCAGTACTTC
CASSGQNVIVREQYF
>NA|TRBV5-1|NA|TRBJ2-3
TGCGCCAGCAGCTCAGGAAACCGGGATACGCAGTATTTT
CASSSGNRDTQYF
>NA|TRBV9|NA|TRBJ2-3
TGTGCCAGCAGCGTAACGATGGGGGTAGGGACGCAGTATTTT
CASSVTMGVGTQYF
>NA|TRBV6-5|few|TRBJ2-7
TGTGCCAGCAGTTACACCCGACAGGCTCTCTTCTACGAGCAGTACTTC
CASSYTRQALFYEQYF
>TRBD1|TRBV27|NA|TRBJ1-6
TGTGCCAGCAGTTTAGGCTCCGGGACAGGGGGCTCACCCCTCCACTTT
CASSLGSGTGGSPLHF
>NA|TRBV18|NA|TRBJ1-1
TGTGCCAGCTCACCCCTTGGACTGATGAACACTGAAGCTTTCTTT
CASSPLGLMNTEAFF
>TRBD2|TRBV5-3|NA|TRBJ2-2
TGTGCCAGAAGCTTGTCTAGCGGGGACAACACCGGGGAGCTGTTTTTT
CARSLSSGDNTGELFF
>NA|TRBV28|NA|TRBJ2-7
TGTGCCAGCGCCTGGCGGGGGCGCGAGCAGTACTTC
CASAWRGREQYF
>TRBD1|TRBV7-2|few|TRBJ2-7
TGTGCCAGCAGCTCAGGACAGGAGCGCGAGCAGTACTTC
CASSSGQEREQYF
>TRBD2|TRBV7-9|NA|TRBJ2-2
TGTGCCAGCAGTTACCAGAGCGGGGGCACCGGGGAGCTGTTTTTT
CASSYQSGGTGELFF
>NA|TRBV5-1|NA|TRBJ2-3
TGCGCCAGCAGCTTGGGACTTACCCCCAACCCCACAGATACGCAGTATTTT
CASSLGLTPNPTDTQYF
>TRBD2|TRBV5-1|NA|TRBJ2-5
TGCGCCAGCAGCGCAGAAGGGACTAGCGGGAAAGAGACCCAGTACTTC
CASSAEGTSGKETQYF
>TRBD1|TRBV5-5|NA|TRBJ1-5
TGTGCCAGCAGCCCAAGGGACAGGGATAGCAATCAGCCCCAGCATTTT
CASSPRDRDSNQPQHF
>NA|TRBV10-3|once|TRBJ2-3
TGTGCCATCAGTGACGGGGCTAATCCGACGGATACGCAGTATTTT
CAISDGANPTDTQYF
>NA|TRBV3-1/TRBV3-2|once|TRBJ1-3
TGTGCCAGCAGCCTTACTCCTCTCGGGGCCTCCTTCAAAGGAAACACCATATATTTT
CASSLTPLGASFKGNTIYF
>NA|TRBV5-1|NA|TRBJ1-3
TGCGCCAGCAGCTTGGGCGCGGCCTCTGGAAACACCATATATTTT
CASSLGAASGNTIYF
>TRBD1|TRBV19|NA|TRBJ2-3
TGTGCCAGTAGTACGTCCCGGGACAGGGTAGATACGCAGTATTTT
CASSTSRDRVDTQYF
>NA|TRBV12-3/TRBV12-4|few|TRBJ1-1
TGTGCCAGCAAGTACACGCGGAACACTGAAGCTTTCTTT
CASKYTRNTEAFF
>NA|TRBV29-1|NA|TRBJ1-4
TGCAGCGTTGGGATGGGAGCAACTAATGAAAAACTGTTTTTT
CSVGMGATNEKLFF
>NA|TRBV5-6|NA|TRBJ2-7
TGTGCCAGCAGCTTGGCTAATTACGAGCAGTACTTC
CASSLANYEQYF
>TRBD1|TRBV16|NA|TRBJ1-2
TGTGCCAGCAGCCAAAAAGGGACAGGGGCCGGTGGCTACACCTTC
CASSQKGTGAGGYTF
>NA|TRBV29-1|NA|TRBJ2-2
TGCAGCGTCCATCGGGTCCTTAACACCGGGGAGCTGTTTTTT
CSVHRVLNTGELFF
>TRBD2|TRBV9|NA|TRBJ2-1
TGTGCCAGCAGCGTAGTTAGCGGGCCTGAGCAGTTCTTC
CASSVVSGPEQFF
>TRBD1|TRBV29-1|NA|TRBJ2-5
TGCAGCGTTATGAAGGGGGCGCGGGAGACCCAGTACTTC
CSVMKGARETQYF
>NA|TRBV15|NA|TRBJ2-7
TGTGCCACCAGCAGAGACAGGGGCGACTCCTACGAGCAGTACTTC
CATSRDRGDSYEQYF
>NA|TRBV5-1|NA|TRBJ2-3
TGCGCCAGTACAAGGGGTTCCACAGATACGCAGTATTTT
CASTRGSTDTQYF
>NA|TRBV2|NA|TRBJ2-7
TGTGCCAGCAGTCTACGAGGGGGAGACCCCTGGGAGCAGTACTTC
CASSLRGGDPWEQYF
>NA|TRBV29-1|few|TRBJ1-1
TGCAGCGTTCGTCAGGGAGTCATGAACACTGAAGCTTTCTTT
CSVRQGVMNTEAFF
>NA|TRBV7-9|NA|TRBJ2-1
TGTGCCAGCAGCTCGGGGGTATGGCAGTTCTTC
CASSSGVWQFF
>TRBD2|TRBV6-5|few|TRBJ2-7
TGTGCCAGCAGTCGGGGGGGGATCCGCTCCTACGAGCAGTACTTC
CASSRGGIRSYEQYF
>NA|TRBV7-9|NA|TRBJ1-4
TGTGCCAGCAGCTTATCACGATCGGCAACTAATGAAAAACTGTTTTTT
CASSLSRSATNEKLFF
>TRBD2|TRBV7-9|NA|TRBJ2-1
TGTGCCAGCAGCCTTCTTAGCGGGGCCTACAATGAGCAGTTCTTC
CASSLLSGAYNEQFF
>NA|TRBV24-1|NA|TRBJ1-1
TGTGCCACCAGCATCGGGGTTGGAACTGAAGCTTTCTTT
CATSIGVGTEAFF
>NA|TRBV7-2|NA|TRBJ1-2
TGTGCCAGCAGCCAATTGGGGAAGGGCTATGGCTACACCTTC
CASSQLGKGYGYTF
>NA|TRBV19|NA|TRBJ1-6
TGTGCCAGTAGTAGTACAGGCGAATATTCACCCCTCCACTTT
CASSSTGEYSPLHF
>TRBD2|TRBV5-4|once|TRBJ2-3
TGTGCCAGCAGCACGGGACTAGCGGACGGACCGGATACGCAGTATTTT
CASSTGLADGPDTQYF
>NA|TRBV2|NA|TRBJ2-3
TGTGCCAGCAGAACTCGGGACCGCACAGATACGCAGTATTTT
CASRTRDRTDTQYF
>NA|TRBV4-3|once|TRBJ2-6
TGCGCCAGCAGCCAAGTGTGGGACTCTGGGGCCAACGTCCTGACTTTC
CASSQVWDSGANVLTF
>NA|TRBV24-1|NA|TRBJ2-5
TGTGCCACCAGTGATCCGGGGGACAGAATACAAGAGACCCAGTACTTC
CATSDPGDRIQETQYF
>TRBD1|TRBV5-4|few|TRBJ1-4
TGTGCCAGCAGCACTGGACAGGGAAATGAAAAACTGTTTTTT
CASSTGQGNEKLFF
>TRBD1|TRBV5-1|NA|TRBJ2-5
TGCGCCAGCAGCGGAGGGGGCTCGACAGGGGGGCCCCAAGAGACCCAGTACTTC
CASSGGGSTGGPQETQYF
>TRBD1|TRBV7-8|NA|TRBJ1-1
TGTGCCAGCAGCGTCGACAGGGGGCGAACTGAAGCTTTCTTT
CASSVDRGRTEAFF
>NA|TRBV4-1|NA|TRBJ1-2
TGCGCCAGCGCCGGGTGGGAGGGGTACTACACCTTC
CASAGWEGYYTF
>NA|TRBV2|NA|TRBJ2-2
TGTGCCAGCAGTTCACAGGGAGTAATCGGGGAGCTGTTTTTT
CASSSQGVIGELFF
>TRBD1|TRBV7-2|NA|TRBJ1-4
TGTGCCAGCAGTCAAGGCGGGACAGGGCGCGAAAAACTGTTTTTT
CASSQGGTGREKLFF
>NA|TRBV9|few|TRBJ1-3
TGTGCCAGCAGCGTAGATCAGGCAACGGGAAACACCATATATTTT
CASSVDQATGNTIYF
>NA|TRBV30|NA|TRBJ2-7
TGTGCCTGGGGGGTGCGTGTGGGGCCATACGAGCAGTACTTC
CAWGVRVGPYEQYF